Below are 22 T cell receptor beta chains sequenced from a single sample in a study of T cell clonotyping in hematopoietic cell transplantation. The data were produced by immunoSEQ multiplex PCR, yet TCRdb's version contains in-frame clones alone and is incomplete. The repertoire has 13,000 to 15,000 clones, over 95% of them found once; the top ten carry roughly 4%. The sample was peripheral blood mononuclear cells, taken 30 days after allogeneic stem cell transplant. These receptors were obtained from a female patient aged 50 to 65 who had an allogeneic stem cell transplant from an unrelated donor, so T cells may come from the graft donor. Some clones in this sample may be carry-over from other donors' samples.

The chain combines TRBV19 with TRBJ1-3, with 7 bases identical to TRBD1. The V gene's germline CDR1 is LNHDA and CDR2 SQIVND (reference sequence). The CDR3 has 14 residues. The ends lost 3 bases at V and 3 bases at J; junction bases unmatched: 2. The CDR3 bases are TGTGCCAGTAGTATCCGGACAGGTGGAAACACCATATATTTT. Its translation: CASSIRTGGNTIYF.

This chain links TRBV7-9 with TRBJ1-5, with 9 bases matching TRBD1. The V segment lost 5 bases and the J segment 5 bases; nucleotides outside the gene matches: 10. The CDR3 spans 16 residues. Germline CDR1 is SEHNR and CDR2 is FQNEAQ (reference sequence). The CDR3 region is CASSKWTGAVDQPQHF. CDR3 sequence (DNA): TGTGCCAGCAGCAAGTGGACAGGGGCGGTGGATCAGCCCCAGCATTTT.

V gene TRBV4-2 combines with J gene TRBJ1-5; D is ambiguous. Germline values: CDR1 LGHNA, CDR2 YNFKEQ. The V end lost 1 base, the J end lost 6 bases, and 10 bases lay between the germline ends. The CDR3 runs 14 residues. CDR3 DNA sequence: TGTGCCAGCAGCCAAGCTTTGAGCGGTCAGCCCCAGCATTTT. Translating gives CASSQALSGQPQHF.

This chain joins TRBV7-9 and TRBJ2-1; no reliable D call. The germline V and J ends were trimmed by 1 base and 7 bases, with 5 bases remaining between them. Germline assignment: CDR1 SEHNR and CDR2 FQNEAQ (reference sequence). CDR3 length: 12 residues. CDR3 DNA sequence: TGTGCCAGCAGCTTAGGCAGGAATGAGCAGTTCTTC. This codes for CASSLGRNEQFF.

The V call is TRBV19, the J call TRBJ1-1, with TRBD1 identical over 7 bases. J was trimmed by 6 bases and V by 5 bases; bases with no gene match: 9. This CDR3 has 14 amino acids. Germline V lookup: CDR1 LNHDA, CDR2 SQIVND (reference sequence). CDR3 coding DNA: TGTGCCAGTAGTCTCCAGGGACAGACGGCTGAAGCTTTCTTT. Protein sequence: CASSLQGQTAEAFF.

The chain recombines TRBV11-3 with TRBJ2-5; D is ambiguous. In germline, CDR1 is SGHNT, CDR2 YENEEA. V was pared by 0 bases and J by 6 bases, with 5 bases between. The CDR3 contains 12 residues. The CDR3 spells CASSLDTKTQYF. CDR3 nucleotides: TGTGCCAGCAGCTTAGATACAAAGACCCAGTACTTC.

The rearrangement uses TRBV19 and TRBJ1-5; no firm D call. The germline V gene encodes CDR1 LNHDA and CDR2 SQIVND (reference sequence). The CDR3 is 12 residues long. The V end lost 5 bases, the J end lost 3 bases, and 5 bases lay between the germline ends. The chain's CDR3 is CASSSHNQPQHF. CDR3 DNA: TGTGCCAGTAGTTCCCACAATCAGCCCCAGCATTTT.

The CDR3 DNA reads as TGTGCCAGCCTTGACAGGGTGGGCACCGGGGAGCTGTTTTTT. Protein sequence: CASLDRVGTGELFF. The J gene is TRBJ2-2, the V gene TRBV6-6; TRBD1 matches at 7 bases. J gave up 4 bases and V 8 bases, and 7 bases lay outside the gene matches. Germline V gene sequence: CDR1 MNHNY, CDR2 SVGAGI (reference sequence). The CDR3 is 14 amino acids.

This clone was detected once. The rearrangement links TRBV30 to TRBJ1-6; TRBD1 might be the D (6 bases). The germline gives CDR1 GTSNPN, CDR2 SVGIG (reference sequence). Trimming took 4 bases from V and 10 from J, leaving 14 bases between them. The CDR3 runs to 13 residues. CDR3 protein: CAWNQQGSSPLHF. CDR3 in DNA: TGTGCCTGGAATCAGCAGGGGAGCTCACCCCTCCACTTT.

The chain carries TRBV19 and TRBJ1-2; D is ambiguous. Between the trimmed V and J ends, which lost 1 base and 6 bases, there was a span of 15 bases. This CDR3 spans 15 amino acids. Germline CDR1 is LNHDA and CDR2 is SQIVND (reference sequence). The CDR3 loop reads CASSIGSVTPHGYTF. The CDR3 DNA follows: TGTGCCAGTAGTATAGGGTCAGTAACGCCTCATGGCTACACCTTC.

The chain has TRBV4-2 and TRBJ1-4, with 8 bases fitting TRBD1. CDR1 and CDR2 from the germline V gene are LGHNA and YNFKEQ. V was clipped by 4 bases and J by 7 bases; unmatched bases: 8. This CDR3 has 15 amino acids. The CDR3 region is CASSLTDGTGEKLFF. DNA for the CDR3: TGTGCCAGCAGCCTCACCGATGGGACAGGTGAAAAACTGTTTTTT.

V usage is TRBV29-1 and J usage is TRBJ2-1, with TRBD2 matching over 9 bases. CDR3 length equals 15 residues. The J segment lost 4 bases and the V segment lost 4 bases, leaving 8 bases of the junction unmatched. From germline, CDR1 is SQVTM and CDR2 ANQGSEA. The DNA for the CDR3 is TGCAGCGTTGTATTGGGGACTAGCCCTTACAATGAGCAGTTCTTC. Translation: CSVVLGTSPYNEQFF.

The chain joins TRBV14 to TRBJ1-3; unclear D gene. Germline assignment: CDR1 SGHDN and CDR2 FVKESK. The CDR3 totals 13 residues. V was trimmed by 2 bases and J by 3 bases, leaving 5 bases between them. CDR3 bases: TGTGCCAGCAGCCAAAGAATTGGAAACACCATATATTTT. This codes for CASSQRIGNTIYF.

J is TRBJ1-4 and V is TRBV4-1, with 8 bases aligning to TRBD1. CDR1 is MGHRA, CDR2 YSYEKL, per germline. Losses at the gene ends were 3 bases for V and 10 bases for J; bases not matched to a gene: 7. This CDR3 contains 14 residues. The CDR3 loop is CASSQPGGDGKLFF. The CDR3 nucleotides read TGCGCCAGCAGCCAGCCAGGGGGCGACGGAAAACTGTTTTTT.

The chain uses TRBV6-5 and TRBJ1-3; 7 bases match TRBD1. V dropped 5 bases and J dropped 2; count of bases not matched to a gene: 6. The germline gives CDR1 MNHEY, CDR2 SVGAGI. This CDR3 is built from 15 residues. CDR3 in DNA: TGTGCCAGCAGTCCCGACAGGGCTGCTGGAAACACCATATATTTT. Residues: CASSPDRAAGNTIYF.

This sequence joins TRBV30 and TRBJ1-5, with 7 bases identical to TRBD1. The junction had 4 bases not matched to a gene; V was cut back by 2 bases and J by 0 bases. CDR1 GTSNPN and CDR2 SVGIG come from the germline V gene (reference sequence). This CDR3 region has 15 residues. The CDR3 coding sequence is TGTGCCTGGAGTCAGGGGGGATTTAGCAATCAGCCCCAGCATTTT. This sequence encodes CAWSQGGFSNQPQHF.

This chain joins TRBV30 and TRBJ2-3; D possibly matches TRBD1 or TRBD2 (11 bases each). The CDR3 consists of 14 residues. The germline V gene has CDR1 GTSNPN and CDR2 SVGIG (reference sequence). V dropped 7 bases and J dropped 8 bases, with 22 bases sitting between them. The CDR3 DNA is TGTGCCTTGGGACAGGGGGGGACTAGCGGTACGCAGTATTTT. This codes for CALGQGGTSGTQYF.

This chain uses TRBV6-5 with TRBJ2-3, with 7 nucleotides matching TRBD1. Germline CDR1 is MNHEY and CDR2 is SVGAGI. This CDR3 has 14 residues. Germline trimming cut 2 bases from V and 2 bases from J; bases unmatched to any gene: 1. CDR3 DNA: TGTGCCAGCAGTTACAGGGGGCACACAGATACGCAGTATTTT. Amino acids: CASSYRGHTDTQYF.

The rearrangement links TRBV5-6 to TRBJ2-3; 10 bases map to TRBD2. The CDR3 covers 15 residues. With 2 bases clipped from V and 6 bases from J, the junction kept 6 bases outside the gene matches. Germline CDR1 SGHDT, CDR2 YYEEEE. The DNA for the CDR3 is TGTGCCAGCAGCTTCCGAGCGGGGGGGCCGGATACGCAGTATTTT. The encoded protein is CASSFRAGGPDTQYF.

The chain has TRBV19 and TRBJ2-7, with 8 bases identical to TRBD1. The germline gives CDR1 LNHDA, CDR2 SQIVND (reference sequence). V gave up 4 bases and J gave up 6 bases; unmatched junction bases: 11. This CDR3 has 15 amino acids. CDR3 coding DNA: TGTGCCAGTAGTAATCCCGGGACAGGAGAAGGCGAGCAGTACTTC. Residues: CASSNPGTGEGEQYF.

The V and J genes are TRBV14 and TRBJ2-7, with D possibly matching TRBD2 (6 bases). V was shortened by 1 base and J by 8 bases, with 18 bases between the two germline ends. The CDR3 loop spans 15 amino acids. The germline gives CDR1 SGHDN, CDR2 FVKESK. The CDR3 sequence is CASSQVDGSHTKQYF. The CDR3 DNA reads TGTGCCAGCAGCCAAGTGGACGGGAGTCATACGAAGCAGTACTTC.

This clone came up once. The V gene is TRBV19, the J gene TRBJ1-6; no definite D call. The CDR3 is 15 residues long. Germline-derived CDR1 and CDR2 are LNHDA and SQIVND (reference sequence). V lost 3 bases, J lost 0 bases, and 6 bases lay in between. CDR3 coding DNA: TGTGCCAGTAGTATGGGGTTCTCCTATAATTCACCCCTCCACTTT. As protein: CASSMGFSYNSPLHF.